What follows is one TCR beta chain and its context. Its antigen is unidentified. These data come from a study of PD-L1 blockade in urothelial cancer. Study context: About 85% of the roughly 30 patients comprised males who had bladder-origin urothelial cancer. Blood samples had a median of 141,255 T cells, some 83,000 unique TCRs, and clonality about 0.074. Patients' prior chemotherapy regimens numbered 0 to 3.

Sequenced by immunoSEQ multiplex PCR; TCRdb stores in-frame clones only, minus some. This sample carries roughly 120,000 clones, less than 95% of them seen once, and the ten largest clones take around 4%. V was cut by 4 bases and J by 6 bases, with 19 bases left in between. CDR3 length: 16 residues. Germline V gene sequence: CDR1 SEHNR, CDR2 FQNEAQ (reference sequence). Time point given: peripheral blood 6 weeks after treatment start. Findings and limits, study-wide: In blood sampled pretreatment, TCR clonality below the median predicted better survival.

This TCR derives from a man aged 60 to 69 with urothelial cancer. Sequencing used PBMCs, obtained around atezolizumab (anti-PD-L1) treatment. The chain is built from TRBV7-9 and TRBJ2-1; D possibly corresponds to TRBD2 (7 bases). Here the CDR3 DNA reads TGTGCCAGCAGCTCCGCCGGCTTTAGGGGGGGCAATGAGCAGTTCTTC. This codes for CASSSAGFRGGNEQFF.